This TCR beta chain appears in the sequencing data of a study of blood T cell repertoires in COVID-19. Study at large: COVID-19 samples collected from the United States, Italy and Spain covered acute and convalescent phases.

Generated by immunoSEQ multiplex PCR, the TCRdb table keeps only in-frame clones and is missing some. The data show about 110,000 clones, 65% to 75% seen once. The CDR3 sequence is 12 residues long. Germline loops: CDR1 SEHNR, CDR2 FQNEAQ (reference sequence). Trimming took 5 bases from V and 6 from J, leaving 10 bases between them. What was sequenced was peripheral blood. The receptor was derived from a human donor with acute or convalescent COVID-19. The donor label of this sample is uncertain. The gene calls are TRBV7-9 and TRBJ1-2; no clear D gene. CDR3 nucleotides: TGTGCCAGCAGCCAACGTGGCCATGGCTACACCTTC. This encodes CASSQRGHGYTF.